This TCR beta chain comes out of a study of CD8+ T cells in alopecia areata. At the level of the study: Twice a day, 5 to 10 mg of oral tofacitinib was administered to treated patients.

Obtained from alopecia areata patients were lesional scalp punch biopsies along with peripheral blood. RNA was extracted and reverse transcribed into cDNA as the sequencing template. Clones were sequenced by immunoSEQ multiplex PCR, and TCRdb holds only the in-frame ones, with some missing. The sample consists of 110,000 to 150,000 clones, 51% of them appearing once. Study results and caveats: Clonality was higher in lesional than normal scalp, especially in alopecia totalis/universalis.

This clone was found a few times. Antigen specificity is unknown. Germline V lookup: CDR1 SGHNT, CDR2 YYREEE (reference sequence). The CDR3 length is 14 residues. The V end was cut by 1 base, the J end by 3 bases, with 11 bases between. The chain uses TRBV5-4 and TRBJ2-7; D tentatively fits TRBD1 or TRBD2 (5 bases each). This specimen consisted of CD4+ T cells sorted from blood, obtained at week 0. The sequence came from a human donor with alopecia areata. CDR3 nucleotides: TGTGCCAGCAGCTTGTGGGGGAGTGGCTACGAGCAGTACTTC. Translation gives CASSLWGSGYEQYF.